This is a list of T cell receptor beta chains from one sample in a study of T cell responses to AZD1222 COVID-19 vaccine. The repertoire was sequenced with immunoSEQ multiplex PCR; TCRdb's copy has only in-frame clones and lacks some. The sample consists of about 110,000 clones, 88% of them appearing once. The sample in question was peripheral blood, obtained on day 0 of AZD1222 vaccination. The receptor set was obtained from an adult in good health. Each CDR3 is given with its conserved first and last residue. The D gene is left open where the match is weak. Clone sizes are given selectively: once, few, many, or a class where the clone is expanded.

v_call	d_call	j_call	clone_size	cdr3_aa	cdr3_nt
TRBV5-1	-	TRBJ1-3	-	CASRVENSGNTIYF	TGCGCCAGCAGAGTCGAAAACTCTGGAAACACCATATATTTT
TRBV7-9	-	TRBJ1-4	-	CASSLGADTRATNEKLFF	TGTGCCAGCAGCTTAGGTGCGGACACCCGTGCAACTAATGAAAAACTGTTTTTT
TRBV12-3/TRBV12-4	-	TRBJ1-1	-	CASTVTVNTEAFF	TGTGCCAGCACCGTGACGGTGAACACTGAAGCTTTCTTT
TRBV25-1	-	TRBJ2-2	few	CASSAALGWELFF	TGTGCCAGCAGTGCGGCCCTCGGGTGGGAGCTGTTTTTT
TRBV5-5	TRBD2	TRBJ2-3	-	CASSLAGGTSDTQYF	TGTGCCAGCAGCTTAGCGGGGGGAACCTCGGATACGCAGTATTTT
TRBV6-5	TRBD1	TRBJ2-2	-	CAITGTGGIGELFF	TGTGCCATCACCGGGACAGGGGGCATCGGGGAGCTGTTTTTT
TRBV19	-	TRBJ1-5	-	CASSIGQSNQPQHF	TGTGCCAGTAGTATAGGACAGAGCAATCAGCCCCAGCATTTT
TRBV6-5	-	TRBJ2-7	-	CASSYKKDRRDEQYF	TGTGCCAGCAGTTACAAGAAGGATAGACGGGACGAGCAGTACTTC
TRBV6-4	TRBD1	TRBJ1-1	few	CASSPGGNTEAFF	TGTGCCAGCAGCCCAGGGGGGAACACTGAAGCTTTCTTT
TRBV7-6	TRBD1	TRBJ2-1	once	CASSHRDRGGEQFF	TGTGCCAGCAGCCACCGGGACAGGGGCGGTGAGCAGTTCTTC
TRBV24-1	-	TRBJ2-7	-	CATSDSLLDRGDEQYF	TGTGCCACCAGTGATTCCCTTCTCGACAGAGGCGACGAGCAGTACTTC
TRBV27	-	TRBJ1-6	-	CASRPGTSNSPLHF	TGTGCCAGCAGGCCCGGGACGTCCAATTCACCCCTCCACTTT
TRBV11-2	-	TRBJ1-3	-	CASSLPAASGNTIYF	TGTGCCAGCAGCCTACCAGCCGCCTCTGGAAACACCATATATTTT
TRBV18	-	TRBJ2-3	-	CASSPGWTDGLSTDTQYF	TGTGCCAGCTCACCTGGATGGACAGATGGCCTTAGCACAGATACGCAGTATTTT
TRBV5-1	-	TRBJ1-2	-	CASSLSQGIDGYTF	TGCGCCAGCAGCTTGTCCCAGGGGATCGATGGCTACACCTTC
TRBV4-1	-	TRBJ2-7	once	CASSLAGRTASYEQYF	TGCGCCAGCAGCCTTGCGGGGAGGACGGCTTCCTACGAGCAGTACTTC